This TCR beta chain was captured by sequencing in a study of sequential checkpoint blockade in melanoma. Study context: Randomization was 1:1 between first-line nivolumab→ipilimumab and ipilimumab→nivolumab. After both sequences, patients received maintenance nivolumab.

Sequencing was performed with immunoSEQ multiplex PCR; in TCRdb, only in-frame clones are kept and a portion is missing. The table lists under 40,000 clones, roughly 90% of them singletons. V lost 2 bases, J lost 2 bases, and 9 bases lay in between. CDR1 and CDR2 from the germline V gene are MNHEY and SMNVEV (reference sequence). The CDR3 extends over 14 amino acids. Treatment indicated: randomized to nivolumab then ipilimumab (arm A) or the reverse (arm B). DNA-damaging chemotherapy had not been given to any patient beforehand. Live CD3+CD8+ CD19− CD56− cells were sorted from PBMCs. Sequencing was performed on CD8+ T cells sorted from blood (inferred from file names), taken from a patient given nivolumab and ipilimumab in sequence. This TCR was recovered from a human donor with melanoma. The V gene is TRBV27, the J gene TRBJ1-2; maybe TRBD1 (6 bases). CDR3 nucleotides: TGTGCCAGCAGTTTACAGGGGCTGAACTATGGCTACACCTTC. Its translation: CASSLQGLNYGYTF.